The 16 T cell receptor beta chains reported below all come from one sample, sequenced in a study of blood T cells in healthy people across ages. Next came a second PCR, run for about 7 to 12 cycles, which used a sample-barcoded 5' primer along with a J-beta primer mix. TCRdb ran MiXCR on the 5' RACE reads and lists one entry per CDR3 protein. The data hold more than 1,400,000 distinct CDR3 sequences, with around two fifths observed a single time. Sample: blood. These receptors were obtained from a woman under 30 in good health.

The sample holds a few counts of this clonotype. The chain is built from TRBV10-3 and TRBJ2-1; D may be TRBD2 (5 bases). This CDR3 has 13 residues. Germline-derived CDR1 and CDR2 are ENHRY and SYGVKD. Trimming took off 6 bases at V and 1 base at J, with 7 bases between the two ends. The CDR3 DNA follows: TGTGCCATCAGCAGCGGTTCCTACAATGAGCAGTTCTTC. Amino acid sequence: CAISSGSYNEQFF.

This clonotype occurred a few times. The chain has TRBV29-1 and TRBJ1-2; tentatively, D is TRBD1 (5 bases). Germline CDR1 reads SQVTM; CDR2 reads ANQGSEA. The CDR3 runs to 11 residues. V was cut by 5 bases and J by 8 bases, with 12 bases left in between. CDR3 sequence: CSVKDNQGYTF. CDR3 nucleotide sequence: TGCAGCGTTAAGGACAATCAAGGCTACACCTTC.

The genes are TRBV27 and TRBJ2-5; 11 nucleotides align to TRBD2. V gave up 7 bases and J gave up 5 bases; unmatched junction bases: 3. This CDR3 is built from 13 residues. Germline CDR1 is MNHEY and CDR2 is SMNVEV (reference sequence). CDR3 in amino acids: CASKRLAGETQYF. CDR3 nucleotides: TGTGCCAGCAAGAGACTAGCGGGGGAGACCCAGTACTTC.

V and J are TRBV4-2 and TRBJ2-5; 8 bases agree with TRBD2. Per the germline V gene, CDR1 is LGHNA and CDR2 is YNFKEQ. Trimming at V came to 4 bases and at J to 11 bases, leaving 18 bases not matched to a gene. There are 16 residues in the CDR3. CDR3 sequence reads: CASSPSSGHTYNEQYF. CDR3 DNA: TGTGCCAGCAGCCCCTCTAGCGGGCACACCTACAATGAGCAGTACTTC.

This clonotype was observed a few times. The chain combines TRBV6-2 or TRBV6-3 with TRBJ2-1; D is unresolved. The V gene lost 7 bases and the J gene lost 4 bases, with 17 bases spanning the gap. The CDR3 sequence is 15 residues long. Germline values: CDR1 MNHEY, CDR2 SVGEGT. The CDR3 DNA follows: TGTGCCAGCACTAAAGCCATGGCCCTTTACAATGAGCAGTTCTTC. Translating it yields CASTKAMALYNEQFF.

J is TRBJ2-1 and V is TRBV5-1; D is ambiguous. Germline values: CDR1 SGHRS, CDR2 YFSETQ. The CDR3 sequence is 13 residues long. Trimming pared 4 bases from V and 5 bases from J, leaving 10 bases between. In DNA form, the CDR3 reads TGCGCCAGCAGCCGGGCCCCTCACAATGAGCAGTTCTTC. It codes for CASSRAPHNEQFF.

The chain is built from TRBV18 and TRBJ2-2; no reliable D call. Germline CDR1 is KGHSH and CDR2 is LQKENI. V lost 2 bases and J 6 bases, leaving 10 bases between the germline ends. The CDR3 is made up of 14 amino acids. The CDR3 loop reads CASSPSFEAGELFF. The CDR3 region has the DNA TGTGCCAGCTCACCATCTTTTGAGGCCGGGGAGCTGTTTTTT.

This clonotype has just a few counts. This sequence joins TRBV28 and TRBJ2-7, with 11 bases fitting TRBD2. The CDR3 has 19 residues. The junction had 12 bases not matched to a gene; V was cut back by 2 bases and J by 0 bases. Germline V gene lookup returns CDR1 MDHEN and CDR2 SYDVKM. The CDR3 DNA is TGTGCCAGCAGTTTAATATGGGGGACTAGCGGACCGAGCTCCTACGAGCAGTACTTC. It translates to CASSLIWGTSGPSSYEQYF.

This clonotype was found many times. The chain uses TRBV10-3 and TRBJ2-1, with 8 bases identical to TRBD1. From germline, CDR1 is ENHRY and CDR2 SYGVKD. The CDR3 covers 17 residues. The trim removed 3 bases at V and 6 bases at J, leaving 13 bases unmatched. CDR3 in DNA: TGTGCCATCAGTGACGTCAATAAGGACAGGGCGCGCAATGAGCAGTTCTTC. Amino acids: CAISDVNKDRARNEQFF.

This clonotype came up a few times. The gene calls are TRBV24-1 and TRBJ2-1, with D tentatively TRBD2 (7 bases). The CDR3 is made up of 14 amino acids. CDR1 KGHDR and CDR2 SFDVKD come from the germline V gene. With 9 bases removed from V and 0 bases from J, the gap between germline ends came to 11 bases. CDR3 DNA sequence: TGTGCCACCGCTCGGGGGGCCTCCTACAATGAGCAGTTCTTC. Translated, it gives CATARGASYNEQFF.

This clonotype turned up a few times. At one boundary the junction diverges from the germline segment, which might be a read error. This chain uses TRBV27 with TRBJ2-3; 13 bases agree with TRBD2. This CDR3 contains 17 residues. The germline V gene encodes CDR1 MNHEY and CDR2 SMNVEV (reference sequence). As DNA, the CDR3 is TGTGCCAGCAGGGCGAACCGACTAGCGGGGGGCACGGATACGCAGTATTTT. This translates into CASRANRLAGGTDTQYF.

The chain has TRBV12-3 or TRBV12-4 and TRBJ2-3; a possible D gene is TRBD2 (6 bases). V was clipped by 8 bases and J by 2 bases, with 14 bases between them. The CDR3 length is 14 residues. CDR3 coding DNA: TGTGCCAGCGGGCCTAGCGTCCTCACAGATACGCAGTATTTT. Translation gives CASGPSVLTDTQYF.

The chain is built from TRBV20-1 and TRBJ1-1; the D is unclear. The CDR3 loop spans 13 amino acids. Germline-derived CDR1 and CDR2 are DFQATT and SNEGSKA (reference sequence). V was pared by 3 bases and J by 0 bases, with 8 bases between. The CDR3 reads CSASTLMNTEAFF. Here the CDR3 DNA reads TGCAGTGCTAGTACCTTGATGAACACTGAAGCTTTCTTT.

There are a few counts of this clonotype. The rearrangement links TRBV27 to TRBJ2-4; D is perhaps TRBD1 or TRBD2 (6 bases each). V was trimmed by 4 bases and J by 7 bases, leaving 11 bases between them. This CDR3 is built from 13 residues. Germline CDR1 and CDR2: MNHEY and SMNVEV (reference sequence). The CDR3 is CASSWGAGNIQYF. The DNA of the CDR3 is TGTGCCAGCAGTTGGGGGGCTGGTAACATTCAGTACTTC.

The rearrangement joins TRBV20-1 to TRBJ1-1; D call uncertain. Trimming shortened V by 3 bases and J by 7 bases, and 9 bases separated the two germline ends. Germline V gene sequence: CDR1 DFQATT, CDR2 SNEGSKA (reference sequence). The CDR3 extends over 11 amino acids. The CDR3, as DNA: TGCAGTGCTAGCTACAGCCTTGAAGCTTTCTTT. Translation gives CSASYSLEAFF.

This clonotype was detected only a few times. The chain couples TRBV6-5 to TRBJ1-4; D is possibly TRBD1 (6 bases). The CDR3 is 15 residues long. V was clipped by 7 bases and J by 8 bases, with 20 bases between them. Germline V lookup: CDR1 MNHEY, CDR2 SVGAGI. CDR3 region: CASTNRALTNEKLFF. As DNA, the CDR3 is TGTGCCAGCACCAACAGGGCGCTGACGAACGAAAAACTGTTTTTT.